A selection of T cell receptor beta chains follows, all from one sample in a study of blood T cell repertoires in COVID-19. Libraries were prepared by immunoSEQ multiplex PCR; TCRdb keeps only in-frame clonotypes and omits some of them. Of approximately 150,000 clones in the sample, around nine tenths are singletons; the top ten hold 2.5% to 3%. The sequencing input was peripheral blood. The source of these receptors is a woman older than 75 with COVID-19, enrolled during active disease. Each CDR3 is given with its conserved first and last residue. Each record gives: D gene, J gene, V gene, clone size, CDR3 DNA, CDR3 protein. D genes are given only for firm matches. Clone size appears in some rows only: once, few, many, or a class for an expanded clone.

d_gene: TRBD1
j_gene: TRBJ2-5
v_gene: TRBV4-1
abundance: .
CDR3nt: TGCGCCAGCAGCCAAGCGGTTATCCCGGGACAGGGGGCTTCTGAGACCCAGTACTTC
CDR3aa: CASSQAVIPGQGASETQYF

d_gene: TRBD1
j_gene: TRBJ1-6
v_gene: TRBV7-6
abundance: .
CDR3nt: TGTGCCAGCAGCCAGGAGGGACAGGGGGGTTCACCCCTCCACTTT
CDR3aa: CASSQEGQGGSPLHF

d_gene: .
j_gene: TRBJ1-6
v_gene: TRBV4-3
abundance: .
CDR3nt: TGCGCCAGCAGCCAAGTAATGAGTTCACCCCTCCACTTT
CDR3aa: CASSQVMSSPLHF

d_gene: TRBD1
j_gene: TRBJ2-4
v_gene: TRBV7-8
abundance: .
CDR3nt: TGTGCCAGCAGCCGGACAGGGCAGGGGATTCAGTACTTC
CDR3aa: CASSRTGQGIQYF

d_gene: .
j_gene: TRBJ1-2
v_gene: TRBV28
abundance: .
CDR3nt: TGTGCCAGCAGTTTCGGGTATGGCTACACCTTC
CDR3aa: CASSFGYGYTF

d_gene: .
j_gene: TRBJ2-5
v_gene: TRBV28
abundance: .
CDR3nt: TGTGCCAGCAGTTTAACAGGGTCCCAGTACTTC
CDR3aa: CASSLTGSQYF

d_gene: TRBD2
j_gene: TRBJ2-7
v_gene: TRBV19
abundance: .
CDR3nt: TGTGCCAGTAGTTCCGGGACTAGCAGAGTCCAGCAGTACTTC
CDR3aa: CASSSGTSRVQQYF

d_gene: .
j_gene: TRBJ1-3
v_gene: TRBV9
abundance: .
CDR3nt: TGTGCCAGCAGCACGATCCAGGGGACTGGAAACACCATATATTTT
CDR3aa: CASSTIQGTGNTIYF

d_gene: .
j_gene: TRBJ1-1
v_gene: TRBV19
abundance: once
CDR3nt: TGTGCCAGTAGTATAGATCCGCAGGTCAACACTGAAGCTTTCTTT
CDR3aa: CASSIDPQVNTEAFF

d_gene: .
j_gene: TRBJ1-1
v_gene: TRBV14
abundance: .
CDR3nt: TGTGCCAGCAGCCGATACTCAGGGAATTTGGAAGGTGTTACTGAAGCTTTCTTT
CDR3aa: CASSRYSGNLEGVTEAFF

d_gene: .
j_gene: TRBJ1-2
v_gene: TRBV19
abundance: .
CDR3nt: TGTGCCAGTAGTAGTGTGCGAGGGCCTAACTATGGCTACACCTTC
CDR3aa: CASSSVRGPNYGYTF

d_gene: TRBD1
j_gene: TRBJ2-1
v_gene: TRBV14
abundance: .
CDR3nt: TGTGCCAGCAGCCGAGGGGGCTGGTCCTACAATGAGCAGTTCTTC
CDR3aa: CASSRGGWSYNEQFF